The clone carrying this TCR beta chain has just a few counts. Antigen: not known. Time point: week 47, end of study. Doses comprised 300 ug of mutant IDH1 20-mer peptide each, plus topical imiquimod. Patients in the study were vaccinated eight times, receiving shots in weeks 1, 3, 5, 7, 11, 15, 19 and 23. Produced via immunoSEQ multiplex PCR; TCRdb's table is partial and in-frame only. This sample carries tens of thousands of clones, less than 70% of them seen once, and the ten largest clones take 4% to 6%. The data derive from a study of a mutant IDH1 vaccine in newly diagnosed glioma. About the study: Patients were started on vaccination 4-6 weeks after radiotherapy alone, or with temozolomide cycles. Before enrollment, patients got radiotherapy alone, temozolomide alone, or mostly the combination.

The specimen was peripheral blood mononuclear cells (PBMCs), collected from a glioma patient whose treatment included an IDH1 peptide vaccine. This receptor was obtained from a man between 35 and 55 years old with glioma. Some clones in this sample may be carry-over from other donors' samples.

CDR3 bases: TGTGCCAGCAGCTCACAGGGGAACTATGGCTACACCTTC. Translation gives CASSSQGNYGYTF. This rearrangement joins TRBV7-9 to TRBJ1-2; 7 nucleotides agree with TRBD1. Trimming at V came to 4 bases and at J to 2 bases, leaving 1 base not matched to a gene. Germline CDR1 SEHNR, CDR2 FQNEAQ (reference sequence). The CDR3 length is 13 residues. The variable domain in full, with the rest retrieved from reference TRBV7-9 and TRBJ1-2, is DTGVSQNPRHKITKRGQNVTFRCDPISEHNRLYWYRQTLGQGPEFLTYFQNEAQLEKSRLLSDRFSAERPKGSFSTLEIQRTEQGDSAMYLCASSSQGNYGYTFGSGTRLTVV.